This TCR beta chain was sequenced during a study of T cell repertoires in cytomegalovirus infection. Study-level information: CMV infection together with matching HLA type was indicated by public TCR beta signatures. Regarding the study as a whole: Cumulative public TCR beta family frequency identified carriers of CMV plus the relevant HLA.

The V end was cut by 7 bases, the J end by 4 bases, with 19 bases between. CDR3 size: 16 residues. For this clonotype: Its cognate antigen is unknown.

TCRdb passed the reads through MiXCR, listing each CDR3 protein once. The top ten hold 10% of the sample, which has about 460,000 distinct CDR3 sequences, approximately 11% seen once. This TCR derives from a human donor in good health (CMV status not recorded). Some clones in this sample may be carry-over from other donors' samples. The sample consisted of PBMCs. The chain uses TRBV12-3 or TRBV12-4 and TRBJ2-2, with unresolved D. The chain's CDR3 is CASTPGGVGITGELFF. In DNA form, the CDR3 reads TGTGCCAGCACCCCTGGCGGCGTAGGTATCACCGGGGAGCTGTTTTTT.